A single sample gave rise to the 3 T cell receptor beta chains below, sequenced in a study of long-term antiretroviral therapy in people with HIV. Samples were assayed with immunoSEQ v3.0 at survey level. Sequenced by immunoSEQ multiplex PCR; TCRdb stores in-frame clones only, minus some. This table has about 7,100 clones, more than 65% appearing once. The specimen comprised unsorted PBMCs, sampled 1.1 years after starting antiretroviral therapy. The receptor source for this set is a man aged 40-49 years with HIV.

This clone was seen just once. CDR3 protein: CASSVSPGSYEQYF. The CDR3 DNA reads TGTGCCAGCAGCGTGTCCCCAGGTTCCTACGAGCAGTACTTC. The V gene is TRBV9, the J gene TRBJ2-7; unclear D gene. The CDR3 runs to 14 residues. CDR1 and CDR2 from the germline V gene are SGDLS and YYNGEE. Trimming stripped 2 bases from V and 1 base from J, with 10 bases between.

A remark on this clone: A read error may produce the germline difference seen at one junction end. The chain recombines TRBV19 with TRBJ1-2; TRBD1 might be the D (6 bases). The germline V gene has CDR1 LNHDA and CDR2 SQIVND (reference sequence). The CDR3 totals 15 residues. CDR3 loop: CASSLEEGGVSGYTF. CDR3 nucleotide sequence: TGTGCCAGTAGTCTAGAAGAGGGGGGGGTTTCTGGCTACACCTTC.

CDR3 sequence reads: CASSIAEQANTEAFF. The CDR3 DNA follows: TGTGCCAGTAGTATAGCAGAACAGGCGAACACTGAAGCTTTCTTT. The chain joins TRBV19 to TRBJ1-1, with D possibly matching TRBD1 (5 bases). Germline lookup yields CDR1 LNHDA and CDR2 SQIVND (reference sequence). The CDR3 contains 15 residues. V lost 1 base to trimming and J lost 1 base, with 10 bases between them.